This T cell receptor beta chain was profiled in a study of metastatic and nonmetastatic thyroid tumors. Study information: Comparative analysis of repertoires was undertaken across blood and tumor or nodule tissue obtained from malignant and benign thyroid patients. Study-level points and caveats: Malignant tumors reportedly showed significantly higher TCR beta diversity than benign nodules in both blood and tumor.

Thyroid surgery was preceded by no treatment in any patient. In the original processing: To classify distant metastasis in papillary thyroid cancer, a model was built from CDR3 differences across clinicopathological groups. Using MiXCR, TCRdb reanalyzed the PCR reads. The V and J calls reflect TCRdb's pipeline rather than the authors' work. The sample lists about 6,000 clones, 30% occurring once. With regard to this clone: Its target is unknown.

This clonotype originated in a female donor with papillary thyroid cancer or a benign thyroid nodule (not recorded which). Some clones in this sample may be carry-over from other donors' samples. Sequenced material: adjacent normal tissue.

In nucleotides, the CDR3 is TGCAGTGCTAGTGGGGGACAGTCGGGAGCTTGGGGCACTGAAGCTTTCTTT. Its translation is CSASGGQSGAWGTEAFF. This chain links TRBV20-1 with TRBJ1-1; TRBD1 agrees at 7 bases. V dropped 3 bases and J dropped 4; count of bases not matched to a gene: 17. The length of the CDR3 is 17 residues. Germline CDR1 and CDR2: DFQATT and SNEGSKA (reference sequence).